The TCR beta chain under discussion was sequenced for a study of cytomegalovirus exposure and HLA in healthy donors. Whole-study results and caveats: In all likelihood, a cluster of highly shared sequence variants was a sequencing artifact.

With 6 bases removed from V and 0 bases from J, the gap between germline ends came to 12 bases. Germline V gene sequence: CDR1 MDHEN, CDR2 SYDVKM. There are 15 residues in the CDR3. Details on this clone: What it binds is unknown.

It was with 60 Vbeta and 13 Jbeta primers that the PCR ran. Clones were sequenced by immunoSEQ multiplex PCR, and TCRdb holds only the in-frame ones, with some missing. This sample has 90,000 to 120,000 clones, with 65% to 80% found just once. The clonotype was recovered from a male donor in good health and CMV-seronegative. The V gene is TRBV28, the J gene TRBJ1-3, with D possibly being TRBD1 (5 bases). What was sequenced was PBMCs. This chain's CDR3 is CASRTSGYSGNTIYF. CDR3 sequence (DNA): TGTGCCAGCAGGACTTCAGGGTACTCTGGAAACACCATATATTTT.